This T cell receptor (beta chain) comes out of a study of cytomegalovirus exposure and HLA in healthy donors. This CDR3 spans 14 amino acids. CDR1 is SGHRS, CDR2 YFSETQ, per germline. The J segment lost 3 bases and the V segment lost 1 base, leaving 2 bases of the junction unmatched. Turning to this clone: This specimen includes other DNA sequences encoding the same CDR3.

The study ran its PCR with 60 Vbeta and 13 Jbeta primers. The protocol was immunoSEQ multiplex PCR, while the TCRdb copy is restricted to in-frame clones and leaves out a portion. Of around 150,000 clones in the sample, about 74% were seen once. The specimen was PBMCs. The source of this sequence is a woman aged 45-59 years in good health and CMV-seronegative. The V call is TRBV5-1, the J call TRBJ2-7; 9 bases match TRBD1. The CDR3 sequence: CASSLWGQGYEQYF. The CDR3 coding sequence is TGCGCCAGCAGCTTGTGGGGACAGGGCTACGAGCAGTACTTC.